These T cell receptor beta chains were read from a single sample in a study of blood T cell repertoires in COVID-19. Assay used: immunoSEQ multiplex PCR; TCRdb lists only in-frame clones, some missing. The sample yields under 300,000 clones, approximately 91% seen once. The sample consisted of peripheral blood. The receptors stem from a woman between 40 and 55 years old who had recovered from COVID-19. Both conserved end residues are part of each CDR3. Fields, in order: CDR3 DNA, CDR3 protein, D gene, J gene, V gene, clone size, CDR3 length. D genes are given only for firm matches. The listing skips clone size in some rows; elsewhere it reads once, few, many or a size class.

CDR3 DNA: TGTGCCATAGGACCAGCGGGGACAGATACGCAGTATTTT
CDR3 protein: CAIGPAGTDTQYF
D gene: TRBD2
J gene: TRBJ2-3
V gene: TRBV10-3
clone size: few
CDR3 length: 13

CDR3 DNA: TGTGCCAGCAGTTTTCGAGCGGGAGTAAGCGAGCAGTACTTC
CDR3 protein: CASSFRAGVSEQYF
D gene: TRBD2
J gene: TRBJ2-7
V gene: TRBV28
clone size: NA
CDR3 length: 14

CDR3 DNA: TGTGCCAGCAGTTTTAGTAGTTCTCAGGGGGCTCGGGGCTACACCTTC
CDR3 protein: CASSFSSSQGARGYTF
D gene: TRBD1
J gene: TRBJ1-2
V gene: TRBV27
clone size: NA
CDR3 length: 16

CDR3 DNA: TGTGCCTGGTCTGGGACAGGAACCTCCGGGGCCAACGTCCTGACTTTC
CDR3 protein: CAWSGTGTSGANVLTF
D gene: TRBD1
J gene: TRBJ2-6
V gene: TRBV30
clone size: once
CDR3 length: 16

CDR3 DNA: TGTGCCTGGAGTGCCGGGACTTATTCCTACGAGCAGTACTTC
CDR3 protein: CAWSAGTYSYEQYF
D gene: NA
J gene: TRBJ2-7
V gene: TRBV30
clone size: NA
CDR3 length: 14

CDR3 DNA: TGTGCCTGGAGTGACAGGGGTCCACCCTATGGCTACACCTTC
CDR3 protein: CAWSDRGPPYGYTF
D gene: TRBD1
J gene: TRBJ1-2
V gene: TRBV30
clone size: NA
CDR3 length: 14

CDR3 DNA: TGTGCCAGCTCACCACCGCAGGGTTCCTCCTACGAGCAGTACTTC
CDR3 protein: CASSPPQGSSYEQYF
D gene: NA
J gene: TRBJ2-7
V gene: TRBV18
clone size: NA
CDR3 length: 15

CDR3 DNA: TGTGCCAGCAGCTTCGGCTCGGGGGGGCGGGCCAAAAACATTCAGTACTTC
CDR3 protein: CASSFGSGGRAKNIQYF
D gene: TRBD2
J gene: TRBJ2-4
V gene: TRBV6-2/TRBV6-3
clone size: NA
CDR3 length: 17

CDR3 DNA: TGTGCCAGCAGTTCCCGGGACAGGGGGCCTTATGGCTACACCTTC
CDR3 protein: CASSSRDRGPYGYTF
D gene: TRBD1
J gene: TRBJ1-2
V gene: TRBV6-6
clone size: NA
CDR3 length: 15

CDR3 DNA: TGTGCCAGCAGCTTGGAGGGACAGGGGGCGTCTAACTATGGCTACACCTTC
CDR3 protein: CASSLEGQGASNYGYTF
D gene: TRBD1
J gene: TRBJ1-2
V gene: TRBV5-4
clone size: few
CDR3 length: 17

CDR3 DNA: TGCGCCAGCAGCTTGGAGGGACTACACACCGGGGAGCTGTTTTTT
CDR3 protein: CASSLEGLHTGELFF
D gene: TRBD2
J gene: TRBJ2-2
V gene: TRBV5-1
clone size: NA
CDR3 length: 15

CDR3 DNA: TGTGCCAGCAGCTACAGGGGCCTTAATCAGCCCCAGCATTTT
CDR3 protein: CASSYRGLNQPQHF
D gene: TRBD1
J gene: TRBJ1-5
V gene: TRBV14
clone size: NA
CDR3 length: 14

CDR3 DNA: TGTGCCAGCAGCCGTCGGGGGGAGGAAAAACTGTTTTTT
CDR3 protein: CASSRRGEEKLFF
D gene: NA
J gene: TRBJ1-4
V gene: TRBV6-5
clone size: NA
CDR3 length: 13

CDR3 DNA: TGCAGCACCCCCGAGGAGACAGTGAACACCGGGGAGCTGTTTTTT
CDR3 protein: CSTPEETVNTGELFF
D gene: NA
J gene: TRBJ2-2
V gene: TRBV29-1
clone size: NA
CDR3 length: 15

CDR3 DNA: TGTGCCAGCAGCTTATCGGGTGAAAAACTGTTTTTT
CDR3 protein: CASSLSGEKLFF
D gene: NA
J gene: TRBJ1-4
V gene: TRBV7-9
clone size: NA
CDR3 length: 12

CDR3 DNA: TGCGCCAGCAGCTTGGGGCTAGCGGGGGGGAATGAGCAGTTCTTC
CDR3 protein: CASSLGLAGGNEQFF
D gene: TRBD2
J gene: TRBJ2-1
V gene: TRBV5-1
clone size: NA
CDR3 length: 15

CDR3 DNA: TGTGCCAGCAGGGGGTTACCGGGACAGGGAACCACCGGGGAGCTGTTTTTT
CDR3 protein: CASRGLPGQGTTGELFF
D gene: TRBD1
J gene: TRBJ2-2
V gene: TRBV28
clone size: NA
CDR3 length: 17

CDR3 DNA: TGTGCCAGTAGTGCAGGGGGTAACGAGCAGTACTTC
CDR3 protein: CASSAGGNEQYF
D gene: TRBD1
J gene: TRBJ2-7
V gene: TRBV19
clone size: once
CDR3 length: 12

CDR3 DNA: TGTGCCAGCTCATACGGACAGGGGAGGAAGTATGGCTACACCTTC
CDR3 protein: CASSYGQGRKYGYTF
D gene: TRBD1
J gene: TRBJ1-2
V gene: TRBV18
clone size: NA
CDR3 length: 15

CDR3 DNA: TGTGCCAGCAGCTTGGATGCAGCTAACTATGGCTACACCTTC
CDR3 protein: CASSLDAANYGYTF
D gene: NA
J gene: TRBJ1-2
V gene: TRBV5-4
clone size: few
CDR3 length: 14

CDR3 DNA: TGTGCCAGCAGTTACGTCGGCAGGGGGCGCGTTAATGAAAAACTGTTTTTT
CDR3 protein: CASSYVGRGRVNEKLFF
D gene: TRBD1
J gene: TRBJ1-4
V gene: TRBV6-2/TRBV6-3
clone size: NA
CDR3 length: 17

CDR3 DNA: TGTGCCAGCAGGCCGGGACACCCTAATGAAAAACTGTTTTTT
CDR3 protein: CASRPGHPNEKLFF
D gene: NA
J gene: TRBJ1-4
V gene: TRBV6-6
clone size: NA
CDR3 length: 14

CDR3 DNA: TGTGCCACCAGTGAGGGCAGGGGATTATTGGAGACCCAGTACTTC
CDR3 protein: CATSEGRGLLETQYF
D gene: NA
J gene: TRBJ2-5
V gene: TRBV24-1
clone size: NA
CDR3 length: 15

CDR3 DNA: TGTGCCAGCAGCTTACGAGGACTAGCGGGAGTGAAGGCCAAAAACATTCAGTACTTC
CDR3 protein: CASSLRGLAGVKAKNIQYF
D gene: TRBD2
J gene: TRBJ2-4
V gene: TRBV11-3
clone size: NA
CDR3 length: 19

CDR3 DNA: TGTGCCAGCAGCTGGGCGGGTGGAAGGGAGACCCAGTACTTC
CDR3 protein: CASSWAGGRETQYF
D gene: NA
J gene: TRBJ2-5
V gene: TRBV11-3
clone size: NA
CDR3 length: 14

CDR3 DNA: TGCGCCAGCAGCCATCGATCCAGGACAGGATCCTACGAGCAGTACTTC
CDR3 protein: CASSHRSRTGSYEQYF
D gene: TRBD1
J gene: TRBJ2-7
V gene: TRBV4-1
clone size: NA
CDR3 length: 16

CDR3 DNA: TGTGCCAGCAGTCATAATGAGAACTACGAGCAGTACTTC
CDR3 protein: CASSHNENYEQYF
D gene: NA
J gene: TRBJ2-7
V gene: TRBV28
clone size: once
CDR3 length: 13

CDR3 DNA: TGTGCCAGCAGCGACCAAGCGGGGGGGCCGTCAGATACGCAGTATTTT
CDR3 protein: CASSDQAGGPSDTQYF
D gene: TRBD2
J gene: TRBJ2-3
V gene: TRBV7-8
clone size: NA
CDR3 length: 16

CDR3 DNA: TGCGCCAGCAGCTTTCTCGGGAACGACGCCGGGGAGCTGTTTTTT
CDR3 protein: CASSFLGNDAGELFF
D gene: NA
J gene: TRBJ2-2
V gene: TRBV5-1
clone size: NA
CDR3 length: 15

CDR3 DNA: TGTGCCAGCAGCCCGACTCTCGGACAGGGGGGAGAGACCCAGTACTTC
CDR3 protein: CASSPTLGQGGETQYF
D gene: TRBD1
J gene: TRBJ2-5
V gene: TRBV7-2
clone size: NA
CDR3 length: 16

CDR3 DNA: TGTGCCAGCAGCGTAGGCAGCGGAGAGACCCAGTACTTC
CDR3 protein: CASSVGSGETQYF
D gene: NA
J gene: TRBJ2-5
V gene: TRBV9
clone size: NA
CDR3 length: 13

CDR3 DNA: TGTGCCAGCAGCTCCCGGGACAGGGTCGGGGGTGAAGCTTTCTTT
CDR3 protein: CASSSRDRVGGEAFF
D gene: TRBD1
J gene: TRBJ1-1
V gene: TRBV11-3
clone size: NA
CDR3 length: 15

CDR3 DNA: TGCAGTGCTAGTACCCAGGCCAAAAACATTCAGTACTTC
CDR3 protein: CSASTQAKNIQYF
D gene: NA
J gene: TRBJ2-4
V gene: TRBV20-1
clone size: NA
CDR3 length: 13

CDR3 DNA: TGTGCCAGCATCCGCAGTTTAGGGGAACCCTACGAGCAGTACTTC
CDR3 protein: CASIRSLGEPYEQYF
D gene: NA
J gene: TRBJ2-7
V gene: TRBV6-5
clone size: NA
CDR3 length: 15

CDR3 DNA: TGTGCCAGCAGCTTAAACTCAGGGTCAAACTATGGCTACACCTTC
CDR3 protein: CASSLNSGSNYGYTF
D gene: NA
J gene: TRBJ1-2
V gene: TRBV11-3
clone size: NA
CDR3 length: 15

CDR3 DNA: TGTGCCAGCAGTTTTCCTGCCAGGGGAGTCTACGAGCAGTACTTC
CDR3 protein: CASSFPARGVYEQYF
D gene: NA
J gene: TRBJ2-7
V gene: TRBV28
clone size: NA
CDR3 length: 15

CDR3 DNA: TGTGCCAGCAGCTTGAACAGGGGGAACTATGGCTACACCTTC
CDR3 protein: CASSLNRGNYGYTF
D gene: TRBD1
J gene: TRBJ1-2
V gene: TRBV5-6
clone size: NA
CDR3 length: 14

CDR3 DNA: TGTGCCAGCAGCTTCCCAGGTCAGACAGGGGGCGATGGCTACACCTTC
CDR3 protein: CASSFPGQTGGDGYTF
D gene: TRBD1
J gene: TRBJ1-2
V gene: TRBV7-9
clone size: NA
CDR3 length: 16

CDR3 DNA: TGTGCCAGCAGTGAAGAGACAGTGCGATATAGCAATCAGCCCCAGCATTTT
CDR3 protein: CASSEETVRYSNQPQHF
D gene: NA
J gene: TRBJ1-5
V gene: TRBV6-1
clone size: NA
CDR3 length: 17

CDR3 DNA: TGTGCCAGCAGCAACAGGGGGCCGCCTGTCTCTGGGGCCAACGTCCTGACTTTC
CDR3 protein: CASSNRGPPVSGANVLTF
D gene: TRBD1
J gene: TRBJ2-6
V gene: TRBV5-4
clone size: NA
CDR3 length: 18

CDR3 DNA: TGTGCCAGCACTTACGTTCTGGGCTCCCATCAGCCCCAGCATTTT
CDR3 protein: CASTYVLGSHQPQHF
D gene: NA
J gene: TRBJ1-5
V gene: TRBV28
clone size: NA
CDR3 length: 15

CDR3 DNA: TGTGCCAGCAGACAAATCGGGTTTGGCTACACCTTC
CDR3 protein: CASRQIGFGYTF
D gene: NA
J gene: TRBJ1-2
V gene: TRBV28
clone size: NA
CDR3 length: 12

CDR3 DNA: TGCGCCAGCAGCTTGGTAGGGGGCGCCAGCAATTCACCCCTCCACTTT
CDR3 protein: CASSLVGGASNSPLHF
D gene: TRBD1
J gene: TRBJ1-6
V gene: TRBV5-1
clone size: few
CDR3 length: 16

CDR3 DNA: TGTGCCAGCAGCTTACGAGGGCCCTATAATTCACCCCTCCACTTT
CDR3 protein: CASSLRGPYNSPLHF
D gene: NA
J gene: TRBJ1-6
V gene: TRBV5-6
clone size: NA
CDR3 length: 15

CDR3 DNA: TGTGCCAGCAGCCGAGGGGGCGGAGAGACCCAGTACTTC
CDR3 protein: CASSRGGGETQYF
D gene: TRBD1
J gene: TRBJ2-5
V gene: TRBV11-3
clone size: NA
CDR3 length: 13

CDR3 DNA: TGTGCCAGCAAAACTACAGGGGGCCCGAACACCGGGGAGCTGTTTTTT
CDR3 protein: CASKTTGGPNTGELFF
D gene: TRBD1
J gene: TRBJ2-2
V gene: TRBV7-9
clone size: NA
CDR3 length: 16

CDR3 DNA: TGTGCCAGCAGCTCGGGGCGGGCGGGAGCTCGCACAGATACGCAGTATTTT
CDR3 protein: CASSSGRAGARTDTQYF
D gene: TRBD2
J gene: TRBJ2-3
V gene: TRBV7-2
clone size: few
CDR3 length: 17

CDR3 DNA: TGTGCCAGTAGTGCATCACAAACAGGGAACACAGATACGCAGTATTTT
CDR3 protein: CASSASQTGNTDTQYF
D gene: NA
J gene: TRBJ2-3
V gene: TRBV19
clone size: NA
CDR3 length: 16

CDR3 DNA: TGCAGCGTCGGGGGGACAGGGCGTGGGCAGCCCCAGCATTTT
CDR3 protein: CSVGGTGRGQPQHF
D gene: TRBD1
J gene: TRBJ1-5
V gene: TRBV29-1
clone size: NA
CDR3 length: 14

CDR3 DNA: TGTGCCAGCAGCCAGCCCGGACAGGGCTTCGAGCAGTACTTC
CDR3 protein: CASSQPGQGFEQYF
D gene: TRBD1
J gene: TRBJ2-7
V gene: TRBV4-2
clone size: NA
CDR3 length: 14

CDR3 DNA: TGTGCCAGTAGTATCGGAGGGTTTGCCAAAAACATTCAGTACTTC
CDR3 protein: CASSIGGFAKNIQYF
D gene: NA
J gene: TRBJ2-4
V gene: TRBV19
clone size: NA
CDR3 length: 15

CDR3 DNA: TGTGCCAGCAGCTTTCTCTTAGGGACAGTTTACGAGCAGTACTTC
CDR3 protein: CASSFLLGTVYEQYF
D gene: TRBD1
J gene: TRBJ2-7
V gene: TRBV7-2
clone size: NA
CDR3 length: 15

CDR3 DNA: TGTGCTAGTGGTTTGTTCTCAGGGAACGGCTACACCTTC
CDR3 protein: CASGLFSGNGYTF
D gene: NA
J gene: TRBJ1-2
V gene: TRBV12-5
clone size: NA
CDR3 length: 13

CDR3 DNA: TGTGCCAGCAGCCGCGTAACGCGTTCAGATACGCAGTATTTT
CDR3 protein: CASSRVTRSDTQYF
D gene: NA
J gene: TRBJ2-3
V gene: TRBV7-2
clone size: NA
CDR3 length: 14

CDR3 DNA: TGCGCCAGCAGCCCGCGGACTAGCGGGGGGGAGGAGACCCAGTACTTC
CDR3 protein: CASSPRTSGGEETQYF
D gene: TRBD2
J gene: TRBJ2-5
V gene: TRBV5-1
clone size: NA
CDR3 length: 16

CDR3 DNA: TGTGCCAGCAGCGAGGTGGCTGGGGGCGCACCTGAAGCTTTCTTT
CDR3 protein: CASSEVAGGAPEAFF
D gene: NA
J gene: TRBJ1-1
V gene: TRBV4-2
clone size: NA
CDR3 length: 15

CDR3 DNA: TGTGCCAGTAGTCCGCGGAGCGGGAGAGATGAGCAGTACTTC
CDR3 protein: CASSPRSGRDEQYF
D gene: TRBD2
J gene: TRBJ2-7
V gene: TRBV19
clone size: NA
CDR3 length: 14